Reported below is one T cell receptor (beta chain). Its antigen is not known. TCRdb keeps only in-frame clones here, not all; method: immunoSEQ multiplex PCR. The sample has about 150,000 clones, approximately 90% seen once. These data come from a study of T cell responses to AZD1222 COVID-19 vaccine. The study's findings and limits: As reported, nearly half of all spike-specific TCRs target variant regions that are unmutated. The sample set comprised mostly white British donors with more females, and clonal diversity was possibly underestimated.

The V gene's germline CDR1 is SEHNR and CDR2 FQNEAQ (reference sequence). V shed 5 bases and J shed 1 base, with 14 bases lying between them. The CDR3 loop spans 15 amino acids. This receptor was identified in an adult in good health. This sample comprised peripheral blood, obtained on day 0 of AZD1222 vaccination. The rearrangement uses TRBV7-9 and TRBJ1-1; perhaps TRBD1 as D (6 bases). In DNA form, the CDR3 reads TGTGCCAGCAGCGCGACCACAGGGAAGAACACTGAAGCTTTCTTT. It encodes CASSATTGKNTEAFF.